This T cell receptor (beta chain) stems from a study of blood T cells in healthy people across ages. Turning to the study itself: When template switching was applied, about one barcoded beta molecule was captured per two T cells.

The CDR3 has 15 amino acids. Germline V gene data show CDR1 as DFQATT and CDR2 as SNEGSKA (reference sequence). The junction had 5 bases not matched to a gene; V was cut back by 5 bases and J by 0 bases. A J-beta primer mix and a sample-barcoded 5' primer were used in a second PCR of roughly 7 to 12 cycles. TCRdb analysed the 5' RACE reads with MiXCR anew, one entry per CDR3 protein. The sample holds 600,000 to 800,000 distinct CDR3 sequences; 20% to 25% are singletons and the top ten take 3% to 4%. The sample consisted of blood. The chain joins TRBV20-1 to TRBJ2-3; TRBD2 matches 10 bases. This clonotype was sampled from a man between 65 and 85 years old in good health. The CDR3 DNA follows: TGCAGTGCTTTGGAGCGGGAGGGCAGCACAGATACGCAGTATTTT. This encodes CSALEREGSTDTQYF.